This entry features one T cell receptor beta chain sequence. Its matching antigen is unknown. The data derive from a study of identifying expanded T cells in peripheral blood. General study findings and limits: Variance in clone template counts between approximately two-week samples significantly increased with total template count across all healthy donors. Differentially abundant clones: about 1.2 between replicates, about 17 at about 13 days, 19 to 20 at four.

No infections or other immune events were documented during collection. The CDR3 has 19 residues. Profiling relied on immunoSEQ multiplex PCR, and the TCRdb table lists in-frame clones only, not all of them. The sample has some 100,000 clones; 88% are singletons. The sample taken for sequencing was blood. The receptor's source is a person aged 18 to 70 in good health. The chain couples TRBV21-1 to TRBJ2-7; the table's D gene call, TRBD2, was not cross checked with the DNA. TRBV21-1 is deemed a pseudogene. The CDR3 spells CASTKTPSLAGGPVSEQYF. The CDR3 region has the DNA TGTGCCAGCACCAAAACCCCGTCACTAGCGGGAGGGCCGGTCTCCGAGCAGTACTTC.